This is a list of T cell receptor beta chains from one sample in a study of T-cell memory formation after mild COVID-19. TCRdb itself ran the 5' RACE reads through MiXCR, one entry per CDR3 protein. This sample has around 530,000 distinct CDR3 sequences, with approximately 21% found just once. The sequencing input was PBMCs or a T cell subset sorted from them (not recorded which). The receptors here all came from an adult woman who had mild COVID-19 (a few samples of this study predate the infection). Cell type and time point are not known. Both conserved end residues are part of each CDR3. A D gene is named only where the DNA matches it firmly. Clone sizes are given selectively: once, few, many, or a class where the clone is expanded.

v_gene	j_gene	d_gene	abundance	CDR3aa	CDR3nt
TRBV20-1	TRBJ2-7	NA	NA	CSARDSRRSSYEQYF	TGCAGTGCTAGAGATTCGCGCAGGAGCTCCTACGAGCAGTACTTC
TRBV7-9	TRBJ1-1	TRBD1	few	CATEDRGSHVMNTEAFF	TGTGCCACCGAGGACAGGGGATCGCACGTAATGAACACTGAAGCTTTCTTT
TRBV7-8	TRBJ2-1	NA	few	CASSRQAGGSSYNEQFF	TGTGCCAGCAGCCGTCAGGCAGGGGGGAGCTCCTACAATGAGCAGTTCTTC
TRBV19	TRBJ2-7	TRBD1	many	CASSIPGQGSQYF	TGTGCCAGTAGTATCCCGGGACAGGGGTCTCAGTACTTC
TRBV9	TRBJ1-6	NA	NA	CASSVYPQAVGKDNSPLHF	TGTGCCAGCAGCGTATATCCCCAGGCAGTTGGAAAGGATAATTCACCCCTCCACTTT
TRBV7-3	TRBJ1-1	NA	NA	CASSLTKVGAEAFF	TGTGCCAGCAGCCTAACTAAGGTGGGGGCTGAAGCTTTCTTT
TRBV5-1	TRBJ2-3	NA	NA	CASSTRERSTDTQYF	TGCGCCAGCAGTACGAGGGAAAGAAGCACAGATACGCAGTATTTT
TRBV3-1	TRBJ2-5	TRBD2	NA	CASSPWTSGMLETQYF	TGTGCCAGCAGCCCCTGGACTAGCGGGATGTTGGAGACCCAGTACTTC
TRBV7-2	TRBJ2-7	TRBD1	NA	CASSTPDRAGEQYF	TGTGCCAGCAGTACCCCGGACAGGGCAGGCGAGCAGTACTTC
TRBV19	TRBJ2-6	NA	many	CASKARGFVLTF	TGTGCCAGTAAAGCCAGGGGCTTCGTCCTGACTTTC
TRBV10-2	TRBJ2-7	NA	few	CASSESGLWEQYF	TGCGCCAGCAGTGAGTCGGGCTTGTGGGAGCAGTACTTC
TRBV5-1	TRBJ2-3	TRBD2	NA	CASSRGLAGNTDTQYF	TGCGCCAGCAGTCGGGGACTAGCGGGCAACACAGATACGCAGTATTTT
TRBV6-5	TRBJ2-7	NA	few	CASGQQVYEQYF	TGTGCCAGCGGTCAACAAGTCTACGAGCAGTACTTC
TRBV7-9	TRBJ2-4	TRBD2	NA	CASSLVTSGRSIQYF	TGTGCCAGCAGCTTAGTAACTAGCGGGAGGAGCATTCAGTACTTC